This T cell receptor (beta chain) was recovered during a study of shared clonotypes between healthy human individuals. Overall study results and limits: With few donors, the genetic and exposure-history diversity represented was limited.

The naive CD8 fraction comprised CD45RO-negative cells positively selected for CCR7 and excluded terminally differentiated effector memory CD45RA+ cells. Note on this clone: The target antigen is unknown.

Libraries were prepared by immunoSEQ multiplex PCR; TCRdb keeps only in-frame clonotypes and omits some of them. The profile shows millions of clones, approximately 94% of them singletons. The CDR3 contains 19 residues. V dropped 5 bases and J dropped 0; count of bases not matched to a gene: 14. The germline V gene encodes CDR1 SGHVS and CDR2 FQNEAQ. This chain connects TRBV7-8 to TRBJ1-5, with 9 bases matching TRBD1. The material sequenced was naive CD8+ T cells from PBMCs. This sequence originates from a man younger than 35 in good health. Some clones in this sample may be carry-over from other donors' samples. The CDR3 loop reads CASSEEKDRGWYSNQPQHF. Here the CDR3 DNA reads TGTGCCAGCAGCGAAGAGAAGGACAGGGGATGGTATAGCAATCAGCCCCAGCATTTT. Filled out from reference TRBV7-8 and TRBJ1-5, the complete variable domain reads GAGVSQSPRYKVAKRGQDVALRCDPISGHVSLFWYQQALGQGPEFLTYFQNEAQLDKSGLPSDRFFAERPEGSVSTLKIQRTQQEDSAVYLCASSEEKDRGWYSNQPQHFGDGTRLSIL.